Listed below are T cell receptor beta chains from one sample, sequenced in a study of metastatic and nonmetastatic thyroid tumors. TCRdb used MiXCR to call clones anew from the PCR reads. The sample yields some 38,000 clones, around half seen once. Sequenced input: tumor tissue. Receptor source: a male donor with papillary thyroid cancer or a benign thyroid nodule (not recorded which). Some clones in this sample may be carry-over from other donors' samples. CDR3s include the opening cysteine and the closing phenylalanine or tryptophan. The D gene is left open where the match is weak. The size field is filled for only some rows; it gives once, few, many or a size class.

DNA: TGTGCCAGCAGTTCCCAGGGTCCGAATGAGCAGTTCTTC
CDR3: CASSSQGPNEQFF
V: TRBV28
J: TRBJ2-1
size: NA
D: NA

DNA: TGCAGTGTGGTTGATCCTGGACAGGGCTCCTACGAGCAGTACTTC
CDR3: CSVVDPGQGSYEQYF
V: TRBV20-1
J: TRBJ2-7
size: NA
D: TRBD1

DNA: TGCGCCAGCAGCGCTGGACTAGCGGTAGATACGCAGTATTTT
CDR3: CASSAGLAVDTQYF
V: TRBV5-1
J: TRBJ2-3
size: NA
D: TRBD2

DNA: TGCAGTGCGGCCTCTAGCGGGAGGGCCATACGGAATGAGCAGTTCTTC
CDR3: CSAASSGRAIRNEQFF
V: TRBV20-1
J: TRBJ2-1
size: NA
D: TRBD2

DNA: TGTGCCAGCAGCTTGGCACAGGGGGGATATGGCTACACCTTC
CDR3: CASSLAQGGYGYTF
V: TRBV5-4
J: TRBJ1-2
size: few
D: TRBD1

DNA: TGTGCCAGCAGTATCAATAGCGGGGAAGCCAACGAGCAGTACTTC
CDR3: CASSINSGEANEQYF
V: TRBV6-1
J: TRBJ2-7
size: few
D: TRBD2

DNA: TGCGCCAGCAGCCAAGATCTCGCGGGAGCCTACAATGAGCAGTTCTTC
CDR3: CASSQDLAGAYNEQFF
V: TRBV4-1
J: TRBJ2-1
size: NA
D: TRBD2

DNA: TGTGCCAGCAGCTTAGAGCCGAACAACCCGCCGGGAGGGGCCAACGTCCTGACTTTC
CDR3: CASSLEPNNPPGGANVLTF
V: TRBV7-6
J: TRBJ2-6
size: once
D: NA

DNA: TGTGCCAGCAGCCAAGCCACGACGGGAGGAATCTATGGCTACACCTTC
CDR3: CASSQATTGGIYGYTF
V: TRBV3-1
J: TRBJ1-2
size: NA
D: NA

DNA: TGTGCCAGCTCACCGGGGACAGGGGATGAAAAACTGTTTTTT
CDR3: CASSPGTGDEKLFF
V: TRBV18
J: TRBJ1-4
size: NA
D: TRBD1

DNA: TGTGCCTGGAGTTATCTAGGCAGCTCTGGAAACACCATATATTTT
CDR3: CAWSYLGSSGNTIYF
V: TRBV30
J: TRBJ1-3
size: many
D: NA

DNA: TGTGCCAGCAGCTTAGGGGTACACGAGCAGTACTTC
CDR3: CASSLGVHEQYF
V: TRBV7-8
J: TRBJ2-7
size: NA
D: NA

DNA: TGTGCCAGCACCCCCGAACGGGGAGGGTACAATGAGCAGTTCTTC
CDR3: CASTPERGGYNEQFF
V: TRBV9
J: TRBJ2-1
size: NA
D: TRBD2

DNA: TGCAGTGCTAGAGAAGACCTTTATAGCAATCAGCCCCAGCATTTT
CDR3: CSAREDLYSNQPQHF
V: TRBV20-1
J: TRBJ1-5
size: NA
D: NA

DNA: TGTGCCAGCAGTTTTCTGGACTCTAGCGGGAGATACGAGCAGTACTTC
CDR3: CASSFLDSSGRYEQYF
V: TRBV28
J: TRBJ2-7
size: few
D: TRBD2

DNA: TGTGCCAGCAGTTCAGAGGTCCCCTACGAGCAGTACTTC
CDR3: CASSSEVPYEQYF
V: TRBV28
J: TRBJ2-7
size: few
D: NA

DNA: TGTGCCAGCAGCACCCACAATGGACAGAACACCGGGGAGCTGTTTTTT
CDR3: CASSTHNGQNTGELFF
V: TRBV5-6
J: TRBJ2-2
size: NA
D: NA

DNA: TGTGCCAGCAGCTTAATGGGACAGCTCTCTGGGAACACCATATATTTT
CDR3: CASSLMGQLSGNTIYF
V: TRBV11-2
J: TRBJ1-3
size: NA
D: TRBD1

DNA: TGTGCCAGCAGGCTGGGGACAGGGGCCGCGAACACCGGGGAGCTGTTTTTT
CDR3: CASRLGTGAANTGELFF
V: TRBV6-1
J: TRBJ2-2
size: few
D: TRBD1

DNA: TGTGCCAGCAGTCCCGGGACTAGCTGGAATGAGCAGTTCTTC
CDR3: CASSPGTSWNEQFF
V: TRBV6-2/TRBV6-3
J: TRBJ2-1
size: few
D: TRBD2

DNA: TGTGCCAGCAGTTACCCGGACAGGACAGGCCCCGACCACGAGCAGTACTTC
CDR3: CASSYPDRTGPDHEQYF
V: TRBV6-2/TRBV6-3
J: TRBJ2-7
size: NA
D: TRBD1

DNA: TGTGCCAGCAGCCTCAGGGGAGCGGGCCTCACAGATACGCAGTATTTT
CDR3: CASSLRGAGLTDTQYF
V: TRBV11-2
J: TRBJ2-3
size: NA
D: NA

DNA: TGTGCCAGCAGTCTTACCGGGCCCCACTATGGCTACACCTTC
CDR3: CASSLTGPHYGYTF
V: TRBV7-2
J: TRBJ1-2
size: NA
D: NA

DNA: TGTGCCAGCATGGACTCTGCTGGAAACACCATATATTTT
CDR3: CASMDSAGNTIYF
V: TRBV2
J: TRBJ1-3
size: NA
D: NA

DNA: TGTGCCAGCAGTTACTCGACCTATGCCAGGCCCGGCTATGGCTACACCTTC
CDR3: CASSYSTYARPGYGYTF
V: TRBV6-2/TRBV6-3
J: TRBJ1-2
size: few
D: NA

DNA: TGTGCCAGCAGCCTACGTGGGTTCCGGGGCACAGATACGCAGTATTTT
CDR3: CASSLRGFRGTDTQYF
V: TRBV3-1
J: TRBJ2-3
size: NA
D: NA

DNA: TGCGCCAGCAGCCAAGGGGGGAACCGCGATACGCAGTATTTT
CDR3: CASSQGGNRDTQYF
V: TRBV4-3
J: TRBJ2-3
size: NA
D: NA

DNA: TGCAGTGCTAGTTGGCCGGCGGGAGGCATATACAATGAGCAGTTCTTC
CDR3: CSASWPAGGIYNEQFF
V: TRBV20-1
J: TRBJ2-1
size: few
D: TRBD2

DNA: TGTGCCAGCCTACCAAAAATTGGATTACGGAATTGGGCGAACACTGAAGCTTTCTTT
CDR3: CASLPKIGLRNWANTEAFF
V: TRBV6-2/TRBV6-3
J: TRBJ1-1
size: NA
D: NA